Listed here is a single T cell receptor (beta chain). The germline V and J ends were trimmed by 4 bases and 7 bases, with 14 bases remaining between them. The CDR3 covers 13 residues. In germline, CDR1 is SQVTM, CDR2 ANQGSEA. Assay: immunoSEQ multiplex PCR; the TCRdb copy retains only in-frame clones and omits some. The sample holds 200,000 to 250,000 clones, 85% to 90% seen once. This entry comes from a study of blood T cell repertoires in COVID-19. Study-wide context: T cells, B-cell-depleted T cells, or PBMCs supplied cDNA or gDNA.

This sequence joins TRBV29-1 and TRBJ2-1, with D possibly matching TRBD1 (6 bases). The sample comprised PBMCs or T cells enriched from blood (not recorded which). This clonotype was sampled from a woman in her 50s in a cohort exposed to, infected with or recovered from COVID-19 (not recorded which). The chain's CDR3 is CSVGQEAWNEQFF. The CDR3, as DNA: TGCAGCGTTGGACAGGAAGCTTGGAATGAGCAGTTCTTC.